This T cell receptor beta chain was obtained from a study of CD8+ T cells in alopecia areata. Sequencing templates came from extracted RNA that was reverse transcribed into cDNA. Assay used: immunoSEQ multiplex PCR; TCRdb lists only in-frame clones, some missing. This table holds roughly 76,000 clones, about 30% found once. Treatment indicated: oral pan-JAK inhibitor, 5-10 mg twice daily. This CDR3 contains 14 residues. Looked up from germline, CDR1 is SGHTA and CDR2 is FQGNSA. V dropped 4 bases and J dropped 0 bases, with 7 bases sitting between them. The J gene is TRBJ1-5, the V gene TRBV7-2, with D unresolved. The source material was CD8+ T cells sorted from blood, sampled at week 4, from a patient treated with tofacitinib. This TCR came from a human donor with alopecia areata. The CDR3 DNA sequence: TGTGCCAGCAGCTCCAGGTATAGCAATCAGCCCCAGCATTTT. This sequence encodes CASSSRYSNQPQHF.